The entry below describes one T cell receptor beta chain. With random hexamers, reverse transcription was performed on about 0.45 to 1 ug of RNA. TCRdb fed the immunoSEQ multiplex PCR reads into MiXCR, producing one record per CDR3 protein. The profile shows some 300,000 distinct CDR3 sequences, about 88% of them singletons. The entry originates in a study of CD8 T cells in Susac syndrome. Germline V lookup: CDR1 SGHKS, CDR2 YYEKEE (reference sequence). The CDR3 length is 14 residues. V lost 4 bases, J lost 7 bases, and 5 bases stayed unmatched. The TCR comes from a human donor with multiple sclerosis. Sequencing was performed on CD8+ T cells from PBMCs. The V and J genes are TRBV5-5 and TRBJ1-1, with TRBD1 identical over 12 bases. The CDR3 spells CASSVGTGGNEAFF. CDR3 sequence (DNA): TGTGCCAGCAGCGTCGGGACAGGGGGCAATGAAGCTTTCTTT.